These 8 T cell receptor beta chains originate from one sample sequenced in a study of blood T cell repertoires in COVID-19 (dated by TCRdb to 2018 to 2020). Library generation was performed with the immunoSEQ multiplex PCR assay. Sourced from immuneACCESS, this table was stored by TCRdb with only in-frame sequences that have V and J called. A share of the clones is absent; for the studies checked, an unresolved V gene accounts for under half, and the remainder has no known explanation. The sample table holds hundreds of thousands of clones, of which about 88% were seen once. About 1.6% of the sample belongs to the ten largest clones. Sequences were obtained from PBMCs or T cells enriched from blood (not recorded which). The receptors derive from a woman aged 45-59 years who had recovered from COVID-19.

Of note for this clone: Other nucleotide sequences in the sample specify the same CDR3. This rearrangement joins TRBV28 to TRBJ1-1; no definite D call. Germline loops: CDR1 MDHEN, CDR2 SYDVKM. V was shortened by 6 bases and J by 3 bases, with 8 bases between the two germline ends. The CDR3 spans 12 residues. CDR3 residues: CASSPQYTEAFF. The CDR3 nucleotides read TGTGCCAGCAGCCCTCAGTACACTGAAGCTTTCTTT.

The chain couples TRBV28 to TRBJ2-7; possible D gene TRBD2, 5 bases. The CDR3 covers 14 residues. Trimming removed 4 bases from V and 7 bases from J, with 17 bases in between. Germline V lookup: CDR1 MDHEN, CDR2 SYDVKM. The CDR3 protein is CASSSPSLRWEQYF. For the CDR3, the DNA is TGTGCCAGCAGTTCCCCTAGCCTCCGGTGGGAGCAGTACTTC.

This clone appeared once. V and J are TRBV4-1 and TRBJ2-2; 9 bases agree with TRBD2. The germline CDR1 and CDR2 sequences are MGHRA and YSYEKL. With V trimmed by 1 base and J by 5 bases, 8 bases remained unmatched. The CDR3 totals 17 residues. The CDR3 loop is CASSQGGGRALTGELFF. DNA of the CDR3: TGCGCCAGCAGCCAAGGTGGCGGGAGGGCCTTGACCGGGGAGCTGTTTTTT.

The chain links TRBV5-4 to TRBJ2-7; weak D call: TRBD2 (5 bases). V lost 4 bases, J lost 0 bases, and 11 bases lay in between. The CDR3 loop spans 14 amino acids. Germline V lookup: CDR1 SGHNT, CDR2 YYREEE (reference sequence). CDR3: CASSRGGYSYEQYF. DNA of the CDR3: TGTGCCAGCAGCCGGGGTGGGTACTCCTACGAGCAGTACTTC.

The chain uses TRBV7-2 and TRBJ1-1, with 9 bases matching TRBD1. Germline trimming cut 1 base from V and 1 base from J; bases unmatched to any gene: 1. The CDR3 totals 15 residues. The V gene's germline CDR1 is SGHTA and CDR2 FQGNSA. CDR3 sequence (DNA): TGTGCCAGCAGCTTAGTGGGACAGGGGAACACTGAAGCTTTCTTT. Its protein is CASSLVGQGNTEAFF.

The chain is built from TRBV4-1 and TRBJ2-1; 8 bases are shared with TRBD1. After removal of 0 bases from V and 8 bases from J, the junction contained 9 bases not matched to a gene. The CDR3 covers 16 residues. Germline V gives CDR1 MGHRA, CDR2 YSYEKL. This chain's CDR3 is CASSQEGQGAAYEQFF. The CDR3 region has the DNA TGCGCCAGCAGCCAAGAAGGGCAGGGGGCTGCGTATGAGCAGTTCTTC.

The chain uses TRBV4-1 and TRBJ1-5, with TRBD1 as a possible D gene (5 bases). CDR3 length: 16 residues. Trimming pared 2 bases from V and 5 bases from J, leaving 16 bases between. Looked up from germline, CDR1 is MGHRA and CDR2 is YSYEKL. This CDR3 is CASSQWGAGGDQPQHF. In DNA form, the CDR3 reads TGCGCCAGCAGCCAATGGGGCGCGGGGGGGGATCAGCCCCAGCATTTT.

Here the CDR3 DNA reads TGTGCCAGCAGCTCGAGGCAGGGACTAGCGGGCACAGATACGCAGTATTTT. This codes for CASSSRQGLAGTDTQYF. V usage is TRBV11-3 and J usage is TRBJ2-3; 11 positions agree with TRBD2. The CDR3 runs 17 residues. Trimming at V came to 4 bases and at J to 1 base, leaving 7 bases not matched to a gene. Germline V gives CDR1 SGHNT, CDR2 YENEEA. The full variable domain, in which reference TRBV11-3 and TRBJ2-3 provide the parts outside the CDR3, is EAGVVQSPRYKIIEKKQPVAFWCNPISGHNTLYWYLQNLGQGPELLIRYENEEAVDDSQLPKDRFSAERLKGVDSTLKIQPAELGDSAVYLCASSSRQGLAGTDTQYFGPGTRLTVL.